This TCR beta chain is drawn from a study of spatial heterogeneity in lung cancer. As for the study in general: Sequences of the beta chain were consistently detected in greater numbers than alpha-chain sequences. Whole-study findings and limits: Resection saw ubiquitous expanded tumor TCRs appear in blood more than follow-up did.

MiXCR, run by TCRdb on the 5' RACE reads, gives a single entry per CDR3 protein. This sample carries about 36,000 distinct CDR3 sequences, approximately 7.2% of them seen once, and the ten largest clones take around 30%. Described time point: sample taken at primary tumor resection. Unsorted whole RNA of tumor, nontumor lung or frozen PBMC was sequenced. This clonotype was seen many times. The target antigen is unknown. The source was PBMCs, collected at surgery. This TCR derives from a female donor with early-stage non-small cell lung cancer.

The CDR3 region is CSASGTPLANYGYTF. The CDR3 DNA reads as TGCAGTGCTAGCGGGACACCATTAGCTAACTATGGCTACACCTTC. This rearrangement joins TRBV20-1 to TRBJ1-2, with a tentative D call TRBD1 (6 bases). The CDR3 covers 15 residues. V lost 3 bases and J 0 bases, leaving 14 bases between the germline ends. The germline V gene has CDR1 DFQATT and CDR2 SNEGSKA (reference sequence).